Given below is one TCR beta chain in context. Its cognate antigen is unknown. The PCR made use of 60 Vbeta and 13 Jbeta primers. Some clones are missing from TCRdb's copy, which holds only in-frame ones; the method was immunoSEQ multiplex PCR. The sample comprises fewer than 250,000 clones, about 74% of which are singletons, and under 2% rests with the top ten. J was trimmed by 7 bases and V by 2 bases; bases with no gene match: 5. The germline CDR1 and CDR2 sequences are MNHEY and SVGAGI. This CDR3 region has 14 residues. This entry is derived from a study of cytomegalovirus exposure and HLA in healthy donors. Study-level information: Early released data had 80 million or so unique TCRs, all coming from HLA-typed donors. Out of fewer than 500 genotyped donors, less than 90% belonged to the Caucasian-associated ancestry cluster.

Findings of the study overall: For most TCR beta V segments, an earlier analysis put the productive rate at about 87% or about 30% of the time.

The receptor was isolated from a woman between 25 and 40 years old in good health and CMV-seronegative. The chain recombines TRBV6-5 with TRBJ1-2; 9 positions match TRBD1. Input material: PBMCs. CDR3 coding DNA: TGTGCCAGCAGTTACACGACAGGGGGAGGTGGCTACACCTTC. Translated, it gives CASSYTTGGGGYTF.